This passage covers 22 T cell receptor beta chains from one sample sequenced in a study of T cells in Graves' hyperthyroidism and ophthalmopathy. Amplification of TCR beta CDR3 regions was performed using RNA transcripts as template. During a first-round RT-PCR of the TCR CDR3, the HTBI primer set was used. TCRdb independently ran MiXCR on the multiplex PCR reads; one entry per CDR3 protein. The sample lists hundreds of thousands of distinct CDR3 sequences, over 35% seen once, with approximately 8.7% in the top ten. Source material: blood. Every receptor here comes from a man between 18 and 35 years old with Graves' hyperthyroidism.

The CDR3 reads CASRPTRQGRAFF. The CDR3 DNA reads as TGTGCCAGCAGACCTACCCGACAGGGTCGAGCTTTCTTT. This chain connects TRBV12-3 or TRBV12-4 to TRBJ1-1; 7 nucleotides match TRBD1. Trimming at V came to 6 bases and at J to 10 bases, leaving 11 bases not matched to a gene. CDR3 length equals 13 residues.

This clonotype has a single count. Being one base from a much bigger clone, this may be a read error. The rearrangement joins TRBV29-1 to TRBJ1-4; D is possibly TRBD1 (5 bases). Germline CDR1 is SQVTM and CDR2 is ANQGSEA. This CDR3 has 16 residues. CDR3 DNA: TGCAGCGGTGAAGGAGGGTATGAGGGGAATATTGAAAAACTGTTTTTT. Its translation: CSGEGGYEGNIEKLFF.

The genes are TRBV7-2 and TRBJ2-7; 10 bases line up with TRBD2. From germline, CDR1 is SGHTA and CDR2 FQGNSA. This CDR3 is 18 amino acids long. The J segment lost 2 bases and the V segment lost 1 base, leaving 11 bases of the junction unmatched. CDR3 DNA sequence: TGTGCCAGCAGCTTAGAATTTCGCCTAGCGGGAGAGACCTACGAGCAGTACTTC. Translating it yields CASSLEFRLAGETYEQYF.

About this clonotype itself: A read error may be the cause here, since a much bigger clone is one base away. This chain uses TRBV7-2 with TRBJ1-3; 10 nucleotides agree with TRBD1. CDR1 and CDR2 (germline): SGHTA, FQGNSA. This CDR3 has 16 residues. The CDR3 DNA follows: TGTGTCAGCAGCTCACGGGACAGGGGAGCTGGAAACACCATATATTTT. Its translation: CVSSSRDRGAGNTIYF.

J is TRBJ2-7 and V is TRBV2, with 14 nucleotides matching TRBD2. The CDR3 runs to 16 residues. The V segment lost 3 bases and the J segment 3 bases; nucleotides outside the gene matches: 4. In germline, CDR1 is SNHLY, CDR2 FYNNEI. CDR3 sequence: CASSDGLAGGLYEQYF. The CDR3 DNA reads TGTGCCAGCAGTGATGGACTAGCGGGGGGCCTCTACGAGCAGTACTTC.

The chain links TRBV5-6 to TRBJ1-1; TRBD1 aligns across 8 bases. The V segment lost 4 bases and the J segment 3 bases; nucleotides outside the gene matches: 8. The CDR3 contains 15 residues. Germline V CDR1 and CDR2: SGHDT, YYEEEE. DNA for the CDR3: TGTGCCAGCAGCGGCCAGGACAGGGCCTACACTGAAGCTTTCTTT. Its translation is CASSGQDRAYTEAFF. The entire variable domain, with the rest obtained from reference TRBV5-6 and TRBJ1-1, is as follows: DAGVTQSPTHLIKTRGQQVTLRCSPKSGHDTVSWYQQALGQGPQFIFQYYEEEERQRGNFPDRFSGHQFPNYSSELNVNALLLGDSALYLCASSGQDRAYTEAFFGQGTRLTVV.

This clonotype was seen more than once but under ten times. The chain couples TRBV7-6 to TRBJ2-7; TRBD2 aligns across 9 bases. Germline values: CDR1 SGHVS, CDR2 FNYEAQ. Unmatched junction bases numbered 9, after V lost 4 bases and J lost 11 bases. CDR3 length equals 13 residues. The CDR3 region is CASSSNRLADKYF. As DNA, the CDR3 is TGTGCCAGCAGCTCGAACCGACTAGCGGATAAGTACTTC.

The V call is TRBV5-4, the J call TRBJ2-5, with D possibly matching TRBD2 (6 bases). CDR3 length: 14 amino acids. Trimming shortened V by 0 bases and J by 5 bases, and 11 bases separated the two germline ends. Germline V lookup: CDR1 SGHNT, CDR2 YYREEE (reference sequence). The CDR3 region has the DNA TGTGCCAGCAGCTTGGAGACTAGGGTTGAGACCCAGTACTTC. Encoded protein: CASSLETRVETQYF.

The rearrangement uses TRBV4-1 and TRBJ2-5; 7 positions agree with TRBD1. This CDR3 region has 15 residues. CDR1 is MGHRA and CDR2 is YSYEKL in the germline V gene. Unmatched junction bases numbered 8, after V lost 2 bases and J lost 5 bases. CDR3 protein: CASSQQTGLGETQYF. For the CDR3, the DNA is TGCGCCAGCAGCCAACAGACAGGGCTGGGGGAGACCCAGTACTTC.

About this clonotype itself: At one end the junction does not follow the germline gene, possibly because of a read error. This sequence joins TRBV19 and TRBJ1-1; no definite D call. Germline-derived CDR1 and CDR2 are LNHDA and SQIVND (reference sequence). This CDR3 spans 15 amino acids. This CDR3 reads CAGSASEAMNTEAFF. The CDR3 nucleotides are TGTGCCGGTAGTGCTTCGGAGGCCATGAACACTGAAGCTTTCTTT.

The V call is TRBV24-1, the J call TRBJ1-1, with unresolved D. This CDR3 has 12 amino acids. Germline values: CDR1 KGHDR, CDR2 SFDVKD. Trimming removed 3 bases from V and 11 bases from J, with 12 bases in between. CDR3 DNA sequence: TGTGCCACCAGTGATACCTCCCCGAGGGCTTTCTTT. It specifies CATSDTSPRAFF.

The chain recombines TRBV5-8 with TRBJ1-2, with D possibly TRBD1 on 5 matching bases. The CDR3 is 14 residues long. Germline V CDR1 and CDR2: SGHTS, YDEGEE. V was shortened by 0 bases and J by 2 bases, with 8 bases between the two germline ends. The CDR3 loop is CASSLARENYGYTF. CDR3 bases: TGTGCCAGCAGCTTGGCCAGGGAAAACTATGGCTACACCTTC.

This chain connects TRBV19 to TRBJ2-1, with TRBD2 matching 8 bases. The CDR3 consists of 13 residues. Germline values: CDR1 LNHDA, CDR2 SQIVND (reference sequence). Trimming removed 7 bases from V and 7 bases from J; junction bases left unmatched: 6. The CDR3 loop is CASIAGGGNEQFF. The CDR3 coding sequence is TGTGCCAGTATTGCGGGAGGCGGGAATGAGCAGTTCTTC.

This sequence joins TRBV9 and TRBJ2-7; 8 nucleotides align to TRBD1. Germline CDR1 SGDLS, CDR2 YYNGEE. Germline trimming cut 0 bases from V and 4 bases from J; bases unmatched to any gene: 9. This CDR3 contains 16 residues. As DNA, the CDR3 is TGTGCCAGCAGCGTAGACCCCGGACAGGGCTCATACGAGCAGTACTTC. It codes for CASSVDPGQGSYEQYF.

Points on this clonotype: Since a much larger clone is just one base distant, this may be a read error. The J gene is TRBJ1-2, the V gene TRBV7-2, with a tentative D call TRBD1 (5 bases). The CDR3 is 13 residues long. Looked up from germline, CDR1 is SGHTA and CDR2 is FQGNSA. The DNA for the CDR3 is TGTGCCAACAGCTTAGCGCCTCAGGGCGGCTACACCTTC. Its protein is CANSLAPQGGYTF.

This clonotype was seen a handful of times. The genes are TRBV11-1 and TRBJ1-1; 8 bases map to TRBD1. Germline CDR1 reads SGHAT; CDR2 reads FQDESV (reference sequence). CDR3 length: 15 amino acids. Trimming removed 0 bases from V and 5 bases from J; junction bases left unmatched: 5. This CDR3 is CASSLATGGETEAFF. CDR3 nucleotides: TGTGCCAGCAGCTTAGCTACAGGGGGTGAAACTGAAGCTTTCTTT.

This clonotype occurred a few times. The CDR3 is CSAKGQPAYEQYF. Here the CDR3 DNA reads TGCAGTGCTAAAGGACAGCCAGCCTACGAGCAGTACTTC. V is TRBV20-1 and J is TRBJ2-7; D is possibly TRBD1 (6 bases). Trimming cost V 4 bases and J 2 bases, with 12 bases left between them. The CDR3 is 13 amino acids. CDR1 DFQATT and CDR2 SNEGSKA come from the germline V gene (reference sequence).

The chain links TRBV10-3 to TRBJ1-3, with D uncertain. Looked up from germline, CDR1 is ENHRY and CDR2 is SYGVKD. V lost 7 bases, J lost 1 base, and 14 bases lay in between. The CDR3 has 15 amino acids. CDR3 sequence: CAITWEGGSGNTIYF. The CDR3 nucleotides read TGTGCCATCACCTGGGAGGGTGGGTCTGGAAACACCATATATTTT.

This clonotype was picked up many times. The V gene is TRBV7-2, the J gene TRBJ2-7, with 7 positions matching TRBD1. CDR3 size: 13 residues. Germline lookup yields CDR1 SGHTA and CDR2 FQGNSA. Trimming removed 9 bases from V and 2 bases from J; junction bases left unmatched: 7. The CDR3: CASSTGTAYEQYF. DNA for the CDR3: TGTGCCAGTAGTACCGGGACAGCCTACGAGCAGTACTTC.

V is TRBV7-2 and J is TRBJ2-7; 8 bases match TRBD1. V gave up 7 bases and J gave up 7 bases; unmatched junction bases: 9. From germline, CDR1 is SGHTA and CDR2 FQGNSA. This CDR3 region has 13 residues. As DNA, the CDR3 is TGTGCCAGCAACCTGGACAGGGTGGGTGAGCAGTACTTC. This codes for CASNLDRVGEQYF.

The V and J genes are TRBV19 and TRBJ1-4; D ambiguous. The CDR3 length is 15 residues. Germline-derived CDR1 and CDR2 are LNHDA and SQIVND (reference sequence). Between the trimmed V and J ends, which lost 8 bases and 3 bases, there was a span of 16 bases. CDR3 sequence: CASREERRANEKLFF. In DNA, the CDR3 is TGTGCCAGTCGAGAGGAGAGGCGAGCTAATGAAAAACTGTTTTTT.

In its sample, this clonotype was seen many times. V is TRBV25-1 and J is TRBJ1-1, with D possibly matching TRBD1 (6 bases). Trimming cost V 3 bases and J 1 base, with 12 bases left between them. The CDR3 loop spans 15 amino acids. Germline CDR1 and CDR2: MGHDK and SYGVNS. The DNA for the CDR3 is TGTGCCAGCAGTGATGACTACAGGGCGAACACTGAAGCTTTCTTT. Translating it yields CASSDDYRANTEAFF.